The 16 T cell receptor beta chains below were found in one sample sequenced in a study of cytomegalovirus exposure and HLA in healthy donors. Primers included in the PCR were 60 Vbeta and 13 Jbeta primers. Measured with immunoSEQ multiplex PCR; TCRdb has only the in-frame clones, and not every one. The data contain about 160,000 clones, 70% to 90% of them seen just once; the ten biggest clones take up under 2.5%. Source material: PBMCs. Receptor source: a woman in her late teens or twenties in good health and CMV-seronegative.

Written as DNA, the CDR3 is TGTGCCAGCAGCGCTATCGCTAATGAAAAACTGTTTTTT. Its translation is CASSAIANEKLFF. This chain uses TRBV7-9 with TRBJ1-4; D is unclear. Germline loops: CDR1 SEHNR, CDR2 FQNEAQ (reference sequence). The CDR3 is made up of 13 amino acids. Trimming left V 5 bases short and J 3 bases short, with 7 bases between.

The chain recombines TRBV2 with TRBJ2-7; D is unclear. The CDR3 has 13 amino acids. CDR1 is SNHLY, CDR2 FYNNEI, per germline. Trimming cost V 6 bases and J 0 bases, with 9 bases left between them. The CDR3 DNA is TGTGCCAGCAGCCCACAGATCTCCTACGAGCAGTACTTC. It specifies CASSPQISYEQYF.

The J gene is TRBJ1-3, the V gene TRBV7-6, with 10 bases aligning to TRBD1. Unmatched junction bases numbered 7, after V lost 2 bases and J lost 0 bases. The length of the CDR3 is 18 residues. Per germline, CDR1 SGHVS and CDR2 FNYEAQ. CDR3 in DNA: TGTGCCAGCAGCTTATTAGACCGACAGGGGGCCTCTGGAAACACCATATATTTT. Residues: CASSLLDRQGASGNTIYF.

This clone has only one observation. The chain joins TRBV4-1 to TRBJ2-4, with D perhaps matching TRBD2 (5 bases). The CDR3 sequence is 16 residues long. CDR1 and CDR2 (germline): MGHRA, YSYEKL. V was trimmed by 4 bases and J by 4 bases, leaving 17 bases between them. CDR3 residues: CASSRSPGEYKNIQYF. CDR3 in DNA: TGCGCCAGCAGCCGCTCGCCTGGGGAGTATAAAAACATTCAGTACTTC.

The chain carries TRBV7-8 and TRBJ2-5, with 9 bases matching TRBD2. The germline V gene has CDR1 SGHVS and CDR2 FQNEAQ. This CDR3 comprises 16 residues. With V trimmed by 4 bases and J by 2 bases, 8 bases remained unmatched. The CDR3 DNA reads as TGTGCCAGCAGCTCTCTAGCGGGACGAGGTCAAGAGACCCAGTACTTC. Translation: CASSSLAGRGQETQYF.

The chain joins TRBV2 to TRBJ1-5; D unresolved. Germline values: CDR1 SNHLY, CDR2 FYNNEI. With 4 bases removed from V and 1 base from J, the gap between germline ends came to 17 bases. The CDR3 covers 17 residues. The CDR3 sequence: CASSGAGSYWSNQPQHF. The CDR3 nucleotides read TGTGCCAGCAGTGGAGCCGGGAGTTACTGGAGCAATCAGCCCCAGCATTTT.

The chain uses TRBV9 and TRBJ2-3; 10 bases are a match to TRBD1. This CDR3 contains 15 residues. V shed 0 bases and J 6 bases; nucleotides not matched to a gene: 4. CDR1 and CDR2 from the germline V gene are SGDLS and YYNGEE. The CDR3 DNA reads TGTGCCAGCAGCGTAGGGGACAGGGGATCTGATACGCAGTATTTT. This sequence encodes CASSVGDRGSDTQYF.

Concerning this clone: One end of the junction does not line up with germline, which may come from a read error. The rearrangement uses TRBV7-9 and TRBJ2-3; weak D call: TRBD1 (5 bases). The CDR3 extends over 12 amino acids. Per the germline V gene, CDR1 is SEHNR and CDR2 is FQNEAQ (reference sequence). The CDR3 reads CSSSLQVDTQYF. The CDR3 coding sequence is TGTTCCAGCAGCTTACAGGTTGATACGCAGTATTTT.

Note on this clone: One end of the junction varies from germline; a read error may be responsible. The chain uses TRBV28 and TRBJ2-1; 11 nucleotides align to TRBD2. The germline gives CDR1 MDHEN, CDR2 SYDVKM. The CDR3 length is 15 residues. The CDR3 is CASRFRLAGYNEQFF. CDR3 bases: TGTGCCAGCCGTTTCCGACTAGCGGGGTACAATGAGCAGTTCTTC.

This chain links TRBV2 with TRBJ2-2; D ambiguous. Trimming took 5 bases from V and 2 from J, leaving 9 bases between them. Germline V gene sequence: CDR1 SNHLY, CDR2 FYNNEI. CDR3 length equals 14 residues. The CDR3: CASSSDTNTGELFF. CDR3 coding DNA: TGTGCCAGCAGTTCAGACACAAACACCGGGGAGCTGTTTTTT.

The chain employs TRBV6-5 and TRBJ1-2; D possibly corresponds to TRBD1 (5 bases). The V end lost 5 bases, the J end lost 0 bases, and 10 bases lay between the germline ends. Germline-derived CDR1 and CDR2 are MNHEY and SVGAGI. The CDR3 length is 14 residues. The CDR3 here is CASSPQGSNYGYTF. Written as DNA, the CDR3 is TGTGCCAGCAGTCCGCAGGGTTCTAACTATGGCTACACCTTC.

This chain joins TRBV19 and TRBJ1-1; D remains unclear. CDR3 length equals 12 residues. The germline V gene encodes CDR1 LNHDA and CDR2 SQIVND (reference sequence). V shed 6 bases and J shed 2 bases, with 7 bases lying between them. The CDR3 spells CASRFRNTEAFF. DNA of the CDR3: TGTGCCAGTAGGTTCAGAAACACTGAAGCTTTCTTT.

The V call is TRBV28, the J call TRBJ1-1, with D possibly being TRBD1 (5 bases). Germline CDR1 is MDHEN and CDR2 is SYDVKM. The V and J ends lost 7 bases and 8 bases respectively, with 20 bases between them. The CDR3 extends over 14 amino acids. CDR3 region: CASNVAGRTAEAFF. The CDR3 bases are TGTGCCAGCAACGTCGCGGGGCGGACGGCGGAAGCTTTCTTT.

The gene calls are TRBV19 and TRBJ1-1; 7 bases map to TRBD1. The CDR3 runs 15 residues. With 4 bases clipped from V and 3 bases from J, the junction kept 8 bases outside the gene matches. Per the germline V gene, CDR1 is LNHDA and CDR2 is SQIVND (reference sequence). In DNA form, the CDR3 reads TGTGCCAGTAGTACCGTACAGGGGAAGGACACTGAAGCTTTCTTT. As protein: CASSTVQGKDTEAFF.

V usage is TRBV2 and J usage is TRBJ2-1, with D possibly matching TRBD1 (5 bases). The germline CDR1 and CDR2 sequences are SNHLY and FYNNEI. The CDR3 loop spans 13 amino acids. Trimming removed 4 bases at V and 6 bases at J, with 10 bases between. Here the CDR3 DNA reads TGTGCCAGCAGTGCTGACCAGGGCAATGAGCAGTTCTTC. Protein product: CASSADQGNEQFF. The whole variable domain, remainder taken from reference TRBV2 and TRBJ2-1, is EPEVTQTPSHQVTQMGQEVILRCVPISNHLYFYWYRQILGQKVEFLVSFYNNEISEKSEIFDDQFSVERPDGSNFTLKIRSTKLEDSAMYFCASSADQGNEQFFGPGTRLTVL.

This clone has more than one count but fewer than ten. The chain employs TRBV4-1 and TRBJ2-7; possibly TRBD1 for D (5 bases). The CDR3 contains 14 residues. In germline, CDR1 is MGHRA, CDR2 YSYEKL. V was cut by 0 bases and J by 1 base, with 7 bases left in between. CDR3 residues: CASSQDPGSYEQYF. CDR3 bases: TGCGCCAGCAGCCAAGATCCAGGGTCCTACGAGCAGTACTTC.